The 25 T cell receptor beta chains below were found in one sample sequenced in a study of blood T cells in healthy people across ages (dated by TCRdb to about 2015). Libraries were prepared through 5' RACE. Sequenced on an Illumina HiSeq 2500. A second PCR of 7 to 11 cycles was performed with a sample-barcoded 5' primer and a J-beta primer mix. TCRdb reworked the public reads: Q25 trimming with fastp, MiXCR clone assembly, productive beta chains retained. Entries that share a CDR3 protein sequence are merged under the most common genes and DNA. A total of 1,500,000 or so distinct CDR3 sequences appear in this sample, approximately 39% of them only once. The ten largest clonotypes hold just over 4% of the sample. Sequenced sample: blood. Receptor source: a woman younger than 30 in good health.

The J gene is TRBJ1-1, the V gene TRBV6-2 or TRBV6-3; no reliable D call. The germline V gene has CDR1 MNHEY and CDR2 SVGEGT. CDR3 length: 16 amino acids. Trimming removed 6 bases at V and 2 bases at J, with 19 bases between. The chain's CDR3 is CASSPPPLFDNTEAFF. CDR3 bases: TGTGCCAGCAGCCCCCCCCCGTTGTTCGACAACACTGAAGCTTTCTTT.

This chain links TRBV27 with TRBJ2-1, with 7 bases matching TRBD1. The J call may be mistaken, given a closer DNA end match to TRBJ2-7. Germline V gene data show CDR1 as MNHEY and CDR2 as SMNVEV (reference sequence). This CDR3 region has 15 residues. The CDR3 protein is CASSSGGAAYNEQYF. The CDR3 bases are TGTGCCAGCAGTTCAGGGGGAGCGGCCTACAATGAGCAGTACTTC.

This clonotype showed up just a few times. The chain recombines TRBV7-2 with TRBJ2-7; D gene ambiguous. This CDR3 contains 14 residues. Trimming removed 6 bases from V and 3 bases from J, with 15 bases in between. In germline, CDR1 is SGHTA, CDR2 FQGNSA. The CDR3 region is CASSFFGKDYEQYF. The DNA for the CDR3 is TGTGCCAGCAGTTTTTTTGGTAAGGACTACGAGCAGTACTTC.

Here the CDR3 reads CASSLQGFGYEQYF. The DNA for the CDR3 is TGTGCCAGCAGTTTACAGGGCTTTGGCTACGAGCAGTACTTC. The J gene is TRBJ2-7, the V gene TRBV27, with D perhaps TRBD1 (5 bases). Deletions cut 2 bases from V and 3 bases from J, with 11 bases between. This CDR3 region has 14 residues. Germline CDR1 and CDR2: MNHEY and SMNVEV (reference sequence).

About this clonotype itself: The junction and the germline gene differ at one end; a read error may be behind it. The gene calls are TRBV5-1 and TRBJ1-6, with TRBD1 as a possible D gene (5 bases). Germline CDR1 is SGHRS and CDR2 is YFSETQ. The CDR3 is made up of 15 amino acids. The CDR3 bases are TGCGCCAGCAGGGATCGTCAGGGTGATAATTCACCCCCCCACTTT. This sequence encodes CASRDRQGDNSPPHF.

The V and J genes are TRBV6-2 or TRBV6-3 and TRBJ2-3; maybe TRBD2 (6 bases). The length of the CDR3 is 16 residues. Trimming shortened V by 6 bases and J by 1 base, and 17 bases separated the two germline ends. The V gene's germline CDR1 is MNHEY and CDR2 SVGEGT. CDR3 nucleotide sequence: TGTGCCAGCAGCCCCTTCCGGTCGGGGGGCACAGATACGCAGTATTTT. Translated: CASSPFRSGGTDTQYF.

The chain couples TRBV11-2 to TRBJ1-6, with D uncertain. Germline lookup yields CDR1 SGHAT and CDR2 FQNNGV. V was clipped by 7 bases and J by 6 bases, with 13 bases between them. The CDR3 extends over 14 amino acids. Written as DNA, the CDR3 is TGTGCCAGCACCCGACAAAGCCTTAATTCACCCCTCCACTTT. Protein product: CASTRQSLNSPLHF. The variable domain in full, with the rest retrieved from reference TRBV11-2 and TRBJ1-6, is EAGVAQSPRYKIIEKRQSVAFWCNPISGHATLYWYQQILGQGPKLLIQFQNNGVVDDSQLPKDRFSAERLKGVDSTLKIQPAKLEDSAVYLCASTRQSLNSPLHFGNGTRLTVT.

The chain recombines TRBV27 with TRBJ1-2; 10 nucleotides line up with TRBD1. With 8 bases clipped from V and 2 bases from J, the junction kept 2 bases outside the gene matches. This CDR3 has 13 residues. Germline values: CDR1 MNHEY, CDR2 SMNVEV (reference sequence). The CDR3 sequence: CASWDRGNYGYTF. The CDR3 nucleotides are TGTGCCAGCTGGGACAGGGGCAACTATGGCTACACCTTC.

The V call is TRBV9, the J call TRBJ1-4; D remains unclear. Per germline, CDR1 SGDLS and CDR2 YYNGEE. Trimming took 4 bases from V and 2 from J, leaving 12 bases between them. CDR3 length equals 15 residues. CDR3: CASSYIRETNEKLFF. The CDR3 region has the DNA TGTGCCAGCAGCTATATTAGGGAGACTAATGAAAAACTGTTTTTT.

This chain uses TRBV27 with TRBJ2-7; D not resolved. Germline V gene lookup returns CDR1 MNHEY and CDR2 SMNVEV (reference sequence). CDR3 length: 14 amino acids. V was pared by 3 bases and J by 7 bases, with 16 bases between. The CDR3 region is CASSFPESYNEQYF. CDR3 nucleotides: TGTGCCAGCAGTTTTCCGGAGTCCTACAATGAGCAGTACTTC.

The chain uses TRBV25-1 and TRBJ2-7, with a tentative D call TRBD1 (5 bases). The germline CDR1 and CDR2 sequences are MGHDK and SYGVNS. V lost 6 bases and J lost 2, with 14 bases in between. There are 14 residues in the CDR3. The CDR3 spells CASRTAGSTYEQYF. DNA for the CDR3: TGTGCCAGCAGGACCGCAGGGTCTACCTACGAGCAGTACTTC.

This clonotype was seen many times. This chain links TRBV20-1 with TRBJ1-2; D is uncertain. The CDR3 spans 13 residues. The ends were cut back, 1 base at V and 4 bases at J, with 10 bases in the middle. Looked up from germline, CDR1 is DFQATT and CDR2 is SNEGSKA (reference sequence). The CDR3 protein is CSARAQPGYGYTF. CDR3 bases: TGCAGTGCTAGAGCACAACCCGGCTATGGCTACACCTTC.

This clonotype occurred a few times. The rearrangement joins TRBV7-2 to TRBJ1-1; no definite D call. The germline V gene has CDR1 SGHTA and CDR2 FQGNSA. Trimming took off 5 bases at V and 1 base at J, with 11 bases between the two ends. The CDR3 spans 14 residues. CDR3 loop: CASSQRTSNTEAFF. The CDR3 coding sequence is TGTGCCAGCAGCCAAAGGACCTCGAACACTGAAGCTTTCTTT.

The genes are TRBV6-2 or TRBV6-3 and TRBJ1-2; D may be TRBD1 (6 bases). Germline V gives CDR1 MNHEY, CDR2 SVGEGT. The CDR3 sequence is 14 residues long. The V and J ends lost 8 bases and 8 bases respectively, with 21 bases between them. Here the CDR3 reads CASARTGTTRGYTF. CDR3 bases: TGTGCCAGCGCACGTACAGGGACAACGAGGGGCTACACCTTC.

At least ten counts were recorded for this clonotype. The V gene is TRBV6-1, the J gene TRBJ2-1, with 12 bases that match TRBD2. The germline gives CDR1 MNHNS, CDR2 SASEGT. The V gene end was trimmed by 2 bases and the J gene end by 6 bases; junction bases not matched to a gene: 2. The CDR3 covers 15 residues. This CDR3 is CASSELAGGPNEQFF. CDR3 coding DNA: TGTGCCAGCAGTGAACTAGCGGGAGGGCCCAATGAGCAGTTCTTC.

This clonotype was detected only a few times. The chain's CDR3 is CASSLWAPSIMHGYTF. CDR3 sequence (DNA): TGTGCCAGCAGCCTTTGGGCCCCCTCGATCATGCATGGCTACACCTTC. The chain combines TRBV7-2 with TRBJ1-2, with D unclear. V lost 5 bases and J 6 bases, leaving 22 bases between the germline ends. This CDR3 region has 16 residues. Germline V lookup: CDR1 SGHTA, CDR2 FQGNSA.

The gene calls are TRBV20-1 and TRBJ1-4; D is undetermined. The germline V and J ends were trimmed by 3 bases and 4 bases, with 12 bases remaining between them. This CDR3 has 14 residues. Per the germline V gene, CDR1 is DFQATT and CDR2 is SNEGSKA (reference sequence). In nucleotides, the CDR3 is TGCAGTGCTAGGCGAGGGAATCTTAATGAAAAACTGTTTTTT. Protein: CSARRGNLNEKLFF.

The J gene is TRBJ2-1, the V gene TRBV7-2; the match to TRBD2 covers 8 bases. The germline V gene has CDR1 SGHTA and CDR2 FQGNSA. The CDR3 totals 16 residues. Germline trimming cut 5 bases from V and 7 bases from J; bases unmatched to any gene: 13. CDR3 sequence (DNA): TGTGCCAGCAGCCGCAATCACGGCGGGGGGAGGAATGAGCAGTTCTTC. This gives the protein CASSRNHGGGRNEQFF. Filled out from reference TRBV7-2 and TRBJ2-1, the complete variable domain reads GAGVSQSPSNKVTEKGKDVELRCDPISGHTALYWYRQSLGQGLEFLIYFQGNSAPDKSGLPSDRFSAERTGGSVSTLTIQRTQQEDSAVYLCASSRNHGGGRNEQFFGPGTRLTVL.

The chain uses TRBV9 and TRBJ2-1, with 9 bases lining up with TRBD2. Losses at the gene ends were 0 bases for V and 5 bases for J; bases not matched to a gene: 6. Germline V gene lookup returns CDR1 SGDLS and CDR2 YYNGEE. CDR3 size: 16 residues. The CDR3 DNA sequence: TGTGCCAGCAGCGTAGGGGCTAGCGGGGATGACAATGAGCAGTTCTTC. Translation gives CASSVGASGDDNEQFF.

This clonotype was seen more than once but under ten times. The chain recombines TRBV6-5 with TRBJ2-1; D unclear. The germline V gene encodes CDR1 MNHEY and CDR2 SVGAGI. Trimming stripped 2 bases from V and 0 bases from J, with 11 bases between. The CDR3 extends over 16 amino acids. CDR3 loop: CASSYGINPSYNEQFF. CDR3 sequence (DNA): TGTGCCAGCAGTTACGGTATCAATCCCTCCTACAATGAGCAGTTCTTC.

This sequence joins TRBV30 and TRBJ2-1, with D tentatively TRBD2 (5 bases). V shed 2 bases and J shed 5 bases, with 16 bases lying between them. Per germline, CDR1 GTSNPN and CDR2 SVGIG (reference sequence). This CDR3 comprises 15 residues. The CDR3 is CAWSSDGNPNNEQFF. CDR3 bases: TGTGCCTGGAGTAGTGACGGGAATCCCAACAATGAGCAGTTCTTC.

This clonotype was seen only a few times. The rearrangement joins TRBV29-1 to TRBJ2-1, with D maybe TRBD1 (6 bases). This CDR3 has 11 amino acids. Trimming removed 7 bases from V and 9 bases from J, with 13 bases in between. From germline, CDR1 is SQVTM and CDR2 ANQGSEA. CDR3 DNA: TGCAGCGCCAGAGGGGGTGGTGAGCAGTTCTTC. Encoded protein: CSARGGGEQFF.

CDR3 DNA sequence: TGCAGCGTTGAATTACAGTCCACTGAAGCTTTCTTT. This gives the protein CSVELQSTEAFF. The V call is TRBV29-1, the J call TRBJ1-1; D remains unclear. The CDR3 has 12 amino acids. The germline V gene encodes CDR1 SQVTM and CDR2 ANQGSEA. Deletions cut 2 bases from V and 4 bases from J, with 8 bases between.

The chain carries TRBV4-3 and TRBJ2-3; 7 bases agree with TRBD2. The V gene end was trimmed by 1 base and the J gene end by 4 bases; junction bases not matched to a gene: 11. This CDR3 comprises 17 residues. Germline CDR1 is LGHNA and CDR2 is YSLEER. CDR3 sequence reads: CASSQVAGAGRADTQYF. The CDR3 nucleotides read TGCGCCAGCAGCCAAGTGGCTGGGGCGGGGAGGGCAGATACGCAGTATTTT.

The chain uses TRBV4-3 and TRBJ2-7; 9 nucleotides match TRBD2. Per the germline V gene, CDR1 is LGHNA and CDR2 is YSLEER. The ends lost 4 bases at V and 3 bases at J; junction bases unmatched: 7. CDR3 length equals 15 residues. DNA for the CDR3: TGCGCCAGCAGCCTGGGACTAGCCACCGACTACGAGCAGTACTTC. This translates into CASSLGLATDYEQYF.